These 18 T cell receptor beta chains share one sample of origin, sequenced in a study of cytomegalovirus exposure and HLA in healthy donors. PCR was performed using 60 Vbeta and 13 Jbeta primers. Repertoires were generated with immunoSEQ multiplex PCR, while TCRdb's copy carries only in-frame clones and drops some. The data contain about 89,000 clones, about 80% of them singletons. Sequencing was performed on PBMCs. These receptors originate from a male donor in good health and CMV-seronegative.

As DNA, the CDR3 is TGTGCCAGCAGTTACGATAGGGGTCGCACTGAAGCTTTCTTT. The encoded protein is CASSYDRGRTEAFF. The rearrangement uses TRBV6-5 and TRBJ1-1; D possibly corresponds to TRBD1 (5 bases). The CDR3 extends over 14 amino acids. Germline V lookup: CDR1 MNHEY, CDR2 SVGAGI. The germline V and J ends were trimmed by 2 bases and 4 bases, with 11 bases remaining between them.

This clone was detected once. The chain links TRBV19 to TRBJ1-2; D might be TRBD1 (6 bases). CDR3 length: 13 residues. V lost 5 bases to trimming and J lost 4 bases, with 11 bases between them. The germline CDR1 and CDR2 sequences are LNHDA and SQIVND (reference sequence). CDR3 in DNA: TGTGCCAGTAGTCGAGGACAGACCTATGGCTACACCTTC. It translates to CASSRGQTYGYTF.

The V gene is TRBV28, the J gene TRBJ2-1, with 9 positions matching TRBD1. J was trimmed by 9 bases and V by 4 bases; bases with no gene match: 10. The CDR3 is 15 amino acids. CDR1 is MDHEN, CDR2 SYDVKM, per germline. The CDR3 DNA is TGTGCCAGCAGTTCCGGGACAGGGATTTTTATTGAGCAGTTCTTC. This encodes CASSSGTGIFIEQFF.

This chain joins TRBV7-9 and TRBJ2-1; D is uncertain. Trimming stripped 4 bases from V and 5 bases from J, with 9 bases between. The CDR3 loop spans 13 amino acids. Germline V gene data show CDR1 as SEHNR and CDR2 as FQNEAQ (reference sequence). CDR3: CASSSDIHNEQFF. The CDR3 nucleotides read TGTGCCAGCAGCTCCGACATCCACAATGAGCAGTTCTTC.

A single count supports this clone. The chain couples TRBV7-2 to TRBJ2-5, with TRBD2 matching over 7 bases. The tail of the sequence fits TRBJ2-7 better, so the J call may be wrong. Germline loops: CDR1 SGHTA, CDR2 FQGNSA. The CDR3 length is 13 residues. CDR3 nucleotide sequence: TGTGCCAGCAGCGAAGCGGGAAAGTACGAGCAGTACTTC. Protein product: CASSEAGKYEQYF.

This clone was counted a few times. The rearrangement uses TRBV19 and TRBJ1-2; 12 bases are shared with TRBD1. The ends lost 3 bases at V and 8 bases at J; junction bases unmatched: 10. The CDR3 extends over 16 amino acids. Germline V gene sequence: CDR1 LNHDA, CDR2 SQIVND (reference sequence). The CDR3 sequence: CASSITGTGGRNGYTF. CDR3 sequence (DNA): TGTGCCAGTAGTATTACCGGGACAGGGGGCCGGAACGGCTACACCTTC.

The chain joins TRBV6-1 to TRBJ2-5; the match to TRBD1 covers 8 bases. Looked up from germline, CDR1 is MNHNS and CDR2 is SASEGT. V shed 0 bases, J shed 5 bases, and the junction held 5 bases outside the gene matches. The CDR3 length is 15 residues. The CDR3 region is CASSEAAGGAETQYF. In DNA, the CDR3 is TGTGCCAGCAGTGAAGCGGCAGGGGGCGCGGAGACCCAGTACTTC.

The chain joins TRBV7-9 to TRBJ2-7, with TRBD2 as a possible D gene (5 bases). The CDR3 is made up of 12 amino acids. Per germline, CDR1 SEHNR and CDR2 FQNEAQ (reference sequence). V was cut by 2 bases and J by 6 bases, with 8 bases left in between. The CDR3 spells CASSLSRGEQYF. Written as DNA, the CDR3 is TGTGCCAGCAGCTTATCACGGGGCGAGCAGTACTTC. Full variable domain (outside the CDR3, taken from reference TRBV7-9 and TRBJ2-7): DTGVSQNPRHKITKRGQNVTFRCDPISEHNRLYWYRQTLGQGPEFLTYFQNEAQLEKSRLLSDRFSAERPKGSFSTLEIQRTEQGDSAMYLCASSLSRGEQYFGPGTRLTVT.

This clone was detected only once. The chain is built from TRBV15 and TRBJ1-1, with D perhaps TRBD1 (6 bases). V shed 6 bases and J shed 11 bases, with 19 bases lying between them. Germline V lookup: CDR1 LNHNV, CDR2 YYDKDF (reference sequence). The CDR3 is 13 residues long. For the CDR3, the DNA is TGTGCCACCAGTCGAAAGGACAGTAAACAGGCTTTCTTT. Protein sequence: CATSRKDSKQAFF.

The V call is TRBV7-2, the J call TRBJ2-7; D is perhaps TRBD2 (5 bases). The germline V gene has CDR1 SGHTA and CDR2 FQGNSA. This CDR3 has 13 residues. The V and J ends lost 4 bases and 4 bases respectively, with 11 bases between them. The CDR3 here is CASSSGYPYEQYF. CDR3 nucleotide sequence: TGTGCCAGCAGCTCGGGGTATCCGTACGAGCAGTACTTC.

The V gene is TRBV5-4, the J gene TRBJ2-7; 11 bases fit TRBD2. The CDR3 is made up of 13 amino acids. Trimming took 0 bases from V and 9 from J; bases not matched to a gene: 2. CDR1 SGHNT and CDR2 YYREEE come from the germline V gene (reference sequence). The CDR3 sequence is CASSLVGTSGQYF. In DNA form, the CDR3 reads TGTGCCAGCAGCTTGGTAGGGACTAGCGGGCAGTACTTC.

The chain links TRBV15 to TRBJ2-5; 7 bases align to TRBD1. Germline V CDR1 and CDR2: LNHNV, YYDKDF (reference sequence). J gave up 5 bases and V 0 bases, and 6 bases lay outside the gene matches. There are 15 residues in the CDR3. The CDR3 region is CATSRDLDRDETQYF. CDR3 DNA sequence: TGTGCCACCAGCAGAGATCTCGACAGGGACGAGACCCAGTACTTC. Full variable domain (outside the CDR3, taken from reference TRBV15 and TRBJ2-5): DAMVIQNPRYQVTQFGKPVTLSCSQTLNHNVMYWYQQKSSQAPKLLFHYYDKDFNNEADTPDNFQSRRPNTSFCFLDIRSPGLGDTAMYLCATSRDLDRDETQYFGPGTRLLVL.

The chain couples TRBV28 to TRBJ2-3; 10 nucleotides align to TRBD1. The CDR3 loop spans 14 amino acids. The germline V gene encodes CDR1 MDHEN and CDR2 SYDVKM. V trimming: 6 bases; J trimming: 9 bases; junction bases outside the gene matches: 9. DNA of the CDR3: TGTGCCAGCAGCAAAGGGACAGGGGCAGCCACGCAGTATTTT. Translating gives CASSKGTGAATQYF.

The chain joins TRBV9 to TRBJ2-1; D may be TRBD1 (5 bases). The germline V gene encodes CDR1 SGDLS and CDR2 YYNGEE. The V end lost 0 bases, the J end lost 2 bases, and 9 bases lay between the germline ends. The CDR3 spans 15 residues. The CDR3 bases are TGTGCCAGCAGCGTAGTAGGGGCACCCTACAATGAGCAGTTCTTC. It is translated as CASSVVGAPYNEQFF.

In regard to this clone: One end of the junction varies from germline; a read error may be responsible. This chain connects TRBV6-4 to TRBJ2-3, with D perhaps TRBD2 (5 bases). Germline values: CDR1 MRHNA, CDR2 SNTAGT. The CDR3 has 15 amino acids. The CDR3 is CASSESASSIDTQYF. The DNA for the CDR3 is TGTGCCAGCAGTGAAAGCGCTAGCAGCATAGATACGCAGTATTTT.

V gene TRBV28 combines with J gene TRBJ1-1, with a tentative D call TRBD1 (5 bases). This CDR3 spans 14 amino acids. Trimming removed 6 bases at V and 1 base at J, with 12 bases between. Germline CDR1 and CDR2: MDHEN and SYDVKM. The CDR3 loop reads CASSHQGKNTEAFF. The CDR3 region has the DNA TGTGCCAGCAGCCATCAGGGAAAGAACACTGAAGCTTTCTTT.

The chain uses TRBV6-1 and TRBJ1-4; TRBD1 agrees at 7 bases. V lost 8 bases, J lost 11 bases, and 11 bases stayed unmatched. The CDR3 spans 13 residues. The germline gives CDR1 MNHNS, CDR2 SASEGT. CDR3 DNA sequence: TGTGCCAGCTGGGGGCAGGGGGAATTGAAACTGTTTTTT. The encoded protein is CASWGQGELKLFF.

The rearrangement uses TRBV7-9 and TRBJ2-3, with 7 bases lining up with TRBD1. After removal of 3 bases from V and 2 bases from J, the junction contained 8 bases not matched to a gene. The CDR3 contains 16 residues. Germline V gene sequence: CDR1 SEHNR, CDR2 FQNEAQ (reference sequence). The DNA of the CDR3 is TGTGCCAGCAGCTTCCCCCCGGGACAGAACACAGATACGCAGTATTTT. Translated, it gives CASSFPPGQNTDTQYF.